A single sample gave rise to the 28 T cell receptor beta chains below, sequenced in a study of regulatory T cells in long-lasting Graves disease. As to time point: persistent/refractory GD, antithyroid drugs over 5 years with positive TRAb. There was RNA extracted from PBMCs, and the TCR library was made from it. Building of the TCR beta libraries involved iRepertoire HTBI primers and Arm-PCR of CDR3 regions. TCRdb reprocessed the multiplex PCR reads via MiXCR and lists one record per CDR3 protein. This table holds 310,000 or so distinct CDR3 sequences, roughly a fifth found once. This specimen was peripheral blood mononuclear cells (PBMCs), taken when the disease was refractory, from a patient treated with antithyroid drugs. The receptors derive from a female donor with Graves disease.

This clonotype was observed a few times. The V call is TRBV7-9, the J call TRBJ1-4; D is perhaps TRBD1 (6 bases). The CDR3 spans 14 residues. Between the trimmed V and J ends, which lost 4 bases and 8 bases, there was a span of 14 bases. Germline V gives CDR1 SEHNR, CDR2 FQNEAQ (reference sequence). CDR3 in amino acids: CASSSLDSTEKLFF. The CDR3 DNA reads as TGTGCCAGCAGCTCCCTGGACAGTACCGAAAAACTGTTTTTT.

V gene TRBV7-2 combines with J gene TRBJ2-1, with D maybe TRBD1 (5 bases). Trimming removed 7 bases from V and 7 bases from J, with 23 bases in between. The germline V gene encodes CDR1 SGHTA and CDR2 FQGNSA. The CDR3 runs 16 residues. CDR3 amino acids: CASTAAIQTVWNEQFF. CDR3 DNA: TGTGCCAGCACCGCGGCGATCCAGACAGTGTGGAATGAGCAGTTCTTC.

This clonotype appeared a few times. The chain couples TRBV30 to TRBJ2-7, with TRBD2 as a possible D gene (5 bases). This CDR3 contains 14 residues. V was shortened by 8 bases and J by 0 bases, with 17 bases between the two germline ends. Germline V CDR1 and CDR2: GTSNPN, SVGIG (reference sequence). Here the CDR3 reads CALDSAESSYEQYF. The CDR3 bases are TGTGCCCTAGACTCAGCGGAGAGCTCCTACGAGCAGTACTTC.

This clonotype was seen repeatedly, ten times or more. The chain links TRBV7-2 to TRBJ2-7, with TRBD2 matching over 7 bases. After removal of 1 base from V and 3 bases from J, the junction contained 6 bases not matched to a gene. Germline CDR1 SGHTA, CDR2 FQGNSA. The CDR3 is made up of 15 amino acids. This chain's CDR3 is CASSLDLAVSYEQYF. In DNA, the CDR3 is TGTGCCAGCAGCTTAGACCTAGCGGTTAGCTACGAGCAGTACTTC.

J is TRBJ2-3 and V is TRBV9; 12 bases are a match to TRBD2. CDR1 SGDLS and CDR2 YYNGEE come from the germline V gene. The CDR3 length is 18 residues. The junction had 10 bases not matched to a gene; V was cut back by 0 bases and J by 5 bases. Written as DNA, the CDR3 is TGTGCCAGCAGCGTAGGGTCCCCTAGCGGGAGGGCCCTAGATACGCAGTATTTT. Translating gives CASSVGSPSGRALDTQYF.

The CDR3 is CASSQAQRVSKNIQYF. The CDR3 DNA reads as TGTGCCAGCAGCCAAGCACAGCGGGTCTCCAAAAACATTCAGTACTTC. The chain is built from TRBV4-2 and TRBJ2-4, with D tentatively TRBD2 (6 bases). Germline-derived CDR1 and CDR2 are LGHNA and YNFKEQ. The ends were cut back, 1 base at V and 2 bases at J, with 12 bases in the middle. There are 16 residues in the CDR3.

This clonotype came up many times. This chain links TRBV18 with TRBJ1-1; no clear D gene. The V gene's germline CDR1 is KGHSH and CDR2 LQKENI. Trimming took off 0 bases at V and 7 bases at J, with 12 bases between the two ends. This CDR3 is built from 14 residues. This CDR3 is CASSPPFPGGEAFF. CDR3 DNA sequence: TGTGCCAGCTCACCACCGTTTCCCGGCGGTGAAGCTTTCTTT.

J is TRBJ1-1 and V is TRBV19; 8 nucleotides line up with TRBD1. The V gene end was trimmed by 9 bases and the J gene end by 5 bases; junction bases not matched to a gene: 11. CDR3 length: 14 residues. Germline CDR1 is LNHDA and CDR2 is SQIVND (reference sequence). The CDR3 DNA sequence: TGTGCCAGCACCCCACGGGACAGGTATACTGAAGCTTTCTTT. It yields the protein CASTPRDRYTEAFF.

This clonotype was seen a handful of times. The rearrangement joins TRBV7-6 to TRBJ2-5; the D is unclear. The CDR3 is 13 residues long. Germline-derived CDR1 and CDR2 are SGHVS and FNYEAQ. Trimming took 1 base from V and 5 from J, leaving 8 bases between them. This CDR3 is CASSLEVPETQYF. In DNA, the CDR3 is TGTGCCAGCAGCTTAGAAGTTCCCGAGACCCAGTACTTC. Filled out from reference TRBV7-6 and TRBJ2-5, the complete variable domain reads GAGVSQSPRYKVTKRGQDVALRCDPISGHVSLYWYRQALGQGPEFLTYFNYEAQQDKSGLPNDRFSAERPEGSISTLTIQRTEQRDSAMYRCASSLEVPETQYFGPGTRLLVL.

This clonotype has only a few counts. The chain recombines TRBV12-3 or TRBV12-4 with TRBJ1-6, with a weak D call TRBD1 (5 bases). The CDR3 has 14 residues. The germline V and J ends were trimmed by 7 bases and 4 bases, with 11 bases remaining between them. CDR3 region: CASTLGPYNSPLHF. CDR3 nucleotide sequence: TGTGCCAGCACCCTGGGGCCTTATAATTCACCCCTCCACTTT.

The V call is TRBV12-5, the J call TRBJ2-1, with 11 bases matching TRBD2. Germline V CDR1 and CDR2: LGHNT, FRNRAP. CDR3 length: 15 residues. V shed 6 bases, J shed 4 bases, and the junction held 5 bases outside the gene matches. The CDR3 DNA sequence: TGTGCTAGTGGCACCGGGACTAGCGGATACAATGAGCAGTTCTTC. This gives the protein CASGTGTSGYNEQFF.

The chain recombines TRBV6-2 or TRBV6-3 with TRBJ2-3, with D tentatively TRBD2 (6 bases). The V end was cut by 6 bases, the J end by 1 base, with 11 bases between. This CDR3 spans 14 amino acids. Germline lookup yields CDR1 MNHEY and CDR2 SVGEGT. CDR3 region: CASRPGGGTDTQYF. CDR3 DNA sequence: TGTGCCAGCAGACCTGGAGGGGGCACAGATACGCAGTATTTT.

This chain links TRBV11-2 with TRBJ2-7, with D perhaps TRBD2 (6 bases). From germline, CDR1 is SGHAT and CDR2 FQNNGV. V lost 1 base and J lost 2, with 12 bases in between. The CDR3 contains 15 residues. CDR3 sequence reads: CASSLVGGGTYEQYF. As DNA, the CDR3 is TGTGCCAGCAGCTTAGTGGGGGGAGGAACCTACGAGCAGTACTTC.

This clonotype was observed many times. V usage is TRBV13 and J usage is TRBJ2-5; D call uncertain. Germline CDR1 is PRHDT and CDR2 is FYEKMQ (reference sequence). V was clipped by 4 bases and J by 0 bases, with 9 bases between them. The CDR3 sequence is 14 residues long. CDR3 amino acids: CASSSGRNQETQYF. In DNA, the CDR3 is TGTGCCAGCAGCTCTGGACGGAACCAAGAGACCCAGTACTTC.

This clonotype was detected ten times or more. J is TRBJ2-5 and V is TRBV10-3; perhaps TRBD2 as D (5 bases). Germline-derived CDR1 and CDR2 are ENHRY and SYGVKD. The CDR3 has 16 residues. The V and J ends lost 0 bases and 5 bases respectively, with 16 bases between them. The chain's CDR3 is CAISESIGPGGETQYF. The CDR3 coding sequence is TGTGCCATCAGTGAGTCGATAGGTCCAGGCGGGGAGACCCAGTACTTC.

This clonotype was counted a few times. This rearrangement joins TRBV12-3 or TRBV12-4 to TRBJ1-1; TRBD1 is a possible D gene (6 bases). This CDR3 comprises 14 residues. V was pared by 4 bases and J by 3 bases, with 12 bases between. Here the CDR3 DNA reads TGTGCCAGCAGTTGGGGGCATCTCTACACTGAAGCTTTCTTT. As protein: CASSWGHLYTEAFF.

This clonotype was counted ten times or more. J is TRBJ2-7 and V is TRBV18, with D maybe TRBD1 (5 bases). Germline V gene data show CDR1 as KGHSH and CDR2 as LQKENI. Trimming shortened V by 3 bases and J by 0 bases, and 9 bases separated the two germline ends. The CDR3 loop spans 14 amino acids. The CDR3 loop is CASSPDKNSYEQYF. CDR3 nucleotide sequence: TGTGCCAGCTCACCGGACAAGAACTCCTACGAGCAGTACTTC.

This clonotype was observed many times. J is TRBJ1-6 and V is TRBV12-3 or TRBV12-4; 7 nucleotides agree with TRBD1. The CDR3 has 13 residues. V lost 6 bases to trimming and J lost 5 bases; unmatched junction nucleotides: 1. CDR3 coding DNA: TGTGCCAGCAGGGGACAGAATAATTCACCCCTCCACTTT. This codes for CASRGQNNSPLHF.

In its sample, this clonotype was seen many times. This chain joins TRBV7-9 and TRBJ1-4; 11 positions match TRBD1. The V gene's germline CDR1 is SEHNR and CDR2 FQNEAQ (reference sequence). This CDR3 spans 17 amino acids. V shed 5 bases and J 0 bases; nucleotides not matched to a gene: 5. CDR3 sequence: CASSPGTGGSTNEKLFF. The CDR3 DNA sequence: TGTGCCAGCAGCCCCGGGACAGGGGGGTCAACTAATGAAAAACTGTTTTTT.

This clonotype came up a few times. The CDR3 DNA is TGTGCCTGGAATCGTAAGGAGGGGGGCACTGAAGCTTTCTTT. This codes for CAWNRKEGGTEAFF. The chain combines TRBV30 with TRBJ1-1; D may be TRBD1 (6 bases). The CDR3 is 14 residues long. Germline V gene lookup returns CDR1 GTSNPN and CDR2 SVGIG (reference sequence). V lost 4 bases to trimming and J lost 4 bases, with 16 bases between them.

The sample holds many counts of this clonotype. J is TRBJ1-4 and V is TRBV12-3 or TRBV12-4; D is undetermined. V lost 2 bases and J lost 0, with 7 bases in between. This CDR3 contains 15 residues. The CDR3 bases are TGTGCCAGCAGTTTAATGGGAGCAACTAATGAAAAACTGTTTTTT. This encodes CASSLMGATNEKLFF.

This clonotype was seen a few times. The V call is TRBV7-3, the J call TRBJ2-5; 8 nucleotides align to TRBD2. CDR1 is SGHTA, CDR2 FQGTGA, per germline. V gave up 6 bases and J gave up 5 bases; unmatched junction bases: 5. The CDR3 is made up of 13 amino acids. CDR3 bases: TGTGCCAGCAGTAAAGCGGGAGCCGAGACCCAGTACTTC. Its protein product is CASSKAGAETQYF.

This clonotype was found a few times. Its ends do not fully match the called genes, so a read error is possible. J is TRBJ2-7 and V is TRBV28, with a possible D match to TRBD1 (6 bases). CDR1 is MDHEN and CDR2 is SYDVKM in the germline V gene. This CDR3 contains 14 residues. The CDR3 coding sequence is TGTGCCAGCGTAAGTAGAGGGGACACGTTCGAGCAATACTTC. It codes for CASVSRGDTFEQYF.

This rearrangement joins TRBV3-1 to TRBJ2-7, with D uncertain. V was pared by 0 bases and J by 1 base, with 19 bases between. Germline CDR1 LGHDT, CDR2 YNNKEL (reference sequence). The CDR3 is made up of 18 amino acids. The CDR3 here is CASSQERTFSPLSYEQYF. The CDR3 DNA reads as TGTGCCAGCAGCCAAGAGAGGACCTTTAGCCCCCTTTCCTACGAGCAGTACTTC.

There are many counts of this clonotype. The rearrangement links TRBV6-1 to TRBJ1-5; 7 bases map to TRBD1. CDR1 and CDR2 from the germline V gene are MNHNS and SASEGT. V lost 6 bases to trimming and J lost 0 bases; unmatched junction nucleotides: 5. This CDR3 spans 15 amino acids. The CDR3 loop is CASRGTVTSNQPQHF. In nucleotides, the CDR3 is TGTGCCAGCAGGGGGACAGTGACTAGCAATCAGCCCCAGCATTTT.

The genes are TRBV20-1 and TRBJ2-1; perhaps TRBD2 as D (5 bases). This CDR3 spans 15 amino acids. With 6 bases removed from V and 0 bases from J, the gap between germline ends came to 15 bases. Germline CDR1 and CDR2: DFQATT and SNEGSKA (reference sequence). The CDR3 region is CSAPPTGSSYNEQFF. The DNA of the CDR3 is TGCAGTGCCCCCCCAACGGGGAGCTCCTACAATGAGCAGTTCTTC.

This clonotype was seen more than once but under ten times. The chain links TRBV4-3 to TRBJ1-1, with D tentatively TRBD1 (6 bases). Germline values: CDR1 LGHNA, CDR2 YSLEER. The CDR3 loop spans 15 amino acids. Trimming removed 1 base at V and 6 bases at J, with 15 bases between. For the CDR3, the DNA is TGCGCCAGCAGCCAAGGAACGGGGGCTGCATCTGAAGCTTTCTTT. Its protein product is CASSQGTGAASEAFF.

The rearrangement uses TRBV2 and TRBJ2-3; a possible D gene is TRBD2 (6 bases). CDR1 and CDR2 from the germline V gene are SNHLY and FYNNEI. This CDR3 has 13 residues. Trimming left V 7 bases short and J 3 bases short, with 11 bases between. Here the CDR3 DNA reads TGTGCCAGCACCGGCGGGGCGACAGATACGCAGTATTTT. Its translation is CASTGGATDTQYF.